The 27 T cell receptor beta chains in this list originate from one sample, sequenced in a study of blood T cell repertoires in COVID-19. Here immunoSEQ multiplex PCR was the method, and the copy in TCRdb shows in-frame clones only, minus some. The sample consists of over 250,000 clones, 83% of them appearing once. Sequencing input: peripheral blood. All receptors come from a woman aged 50 to 65 who had recovered from COVID-19.

CDR3 DNA sequence: TGTGCCAGCAGCCAAGATTTGATAGCGGGAGCTGGGGCCAACGTCCTGACTTTC. It codes for CASSQDLIAGAGANVLTF. The genes are TRBV3-1 (or the pseudogene TRBV3-2) and TRBJ2-6, with 9 bases aligning to TRBD2. CDR1 LGHDT and CDR2 YNNKEL come from the germline V gene (reference sequence). The CDR3 has 18 residues. V lost 0 bases and J lost 2; bases outside the gene matches: 5.

The chain carries TRBV19 and TRBJ2-7; D possibly corresponds to TRBD1 (5 bases). Looked up from germline, CDR1 is LNHDA and CDR2 is SQIVND (reference sequence). The CDR3 sequence is 14 residues long. Trimming left V 4 bases short and J 0 bases short, with 10 bases between. DNA of the CDR3: TGTGCCAGTAGTAGGGATGGGGCCTCCTACGAGCAGTACTTC. Its protein is CASSRDGASYEQYF. Filled out from reference TRBV19 and TRBJ2-7, the complete variable domain reads DGGITQSPKYLFRKEGQNVTLSCEQNLNHDAMYWYRQDPGQGLRLIYYSQIVNDFQKGDIAEGYSVSREKKESFPLTVTSAQKNPTAFYLCASSRDGASYEQYFGPGTRLTVT.

This chain connects TRBV19 to TRBJ2-7; 13 bases line up with TRBD2. This CDR3 region has 16 residues. V shed 5 bases and J 4 bases; nucleotides not matched to a gene: 8. CDR1 is LNHDA and CDR2 is SQIVND in the germline V gene (reference sequence). The chain's CDR3 is CASSAWTSGSKYEQYF. CDR3 in DNA: TGTGCCAGTAGTGCCTGGACTAGCGGGAGTAAATACGAGCAGTACTTC.

This clone was detected a few times. The V gene is TRBV6-1, the J gene TRBJ2-5; TRBD2 might be the D (5 bases). This CDR3 has 15 amino acids. Trimming removed 1 base at V and 5 bases at J, with 14 bases between. The germline V gene encodes CDR1 MNHNS and CDR2 SASEGT. The CDR3 is CASSEGGAKQETQYF. DNA of the CDR3: TGTGCCAGCAGTGAAGGGGGAGCTAAGCAGGAGACCCAGTACTTC.

This rearrangement joins TRBV7-9 to TRBJ2-1; 8 bases align to TRBD1. The V segment lost 5 bases and the J segment 6 bases; nucleotides outside the gene matches: 3. CDR1 and CDR2 (germline): SEHNR, FQNEAQ (reference sequence). CDR3 size: 13 residues. The CDR3 DNA reads as TGTGCCAGCAGCCACGGACAGGGCAATGAGCAGTTCTTC. Protein sequence: CASSHGQGNEQFF.

The chain couples TRBV4-3 to TRBJ1-3, with a tentative D call TRBD1 (6 bases). Germline-derived CDR1 and CDR2 are LGHNA and YSLEER. V lost 0 bases, J lost 0 bases, and 12 bases lay in between. This CDR3 has 17 amino acids. The CDR3 loop reads CASSQDPDRSSGNTIYF. The DNA for the CDR3 is TGCGCCAGCAGCCAAGATCCCGACAGGTCCTCTGGAAACACCATATATTTT.

The chain couples TRBV28 to TRBJ1-5; D might be TRBD1 (5 bases). The CDR3 is 15 amino acids. Germline values: CDR1 MDHEN, CDR2 SYDVKM. The germline V and J ends were trimmed by 5 bases and 9 bases, with 20 bases remaining between them. CDR3 amino acids: CASSPGTSLNVPQHF. For the CDR3, the DNA is TGTGCCAGCAGTCCGGGGACTAGCCTCAATGTGCCCCAGCATTTT. Supplemented by reference TRBV28 and TRBJ1-5, the full variable domain reads DVKVTQSSRYLVKRTGEKVFLECVQDMDHENMFWYRQDPGLGLRLIYFSYDVKMKEKGDIPEGYSVSREKKERFSLILESASTNQTSMYLCASSPGTSLNVPQHFGDGTRLSIL.

V is TRBV4-2 and J is TRBJ1-2; no reliable D call. V lost 0 bases, J lost 6 bases, and 8 bases lay in between. CDR3 length: 13 amino acids. Germline CDR1 is LGHNA and CDR2 is YNFKEQ. CDR3 protein: CASSQDRGNGYTF. CDR3 coding DNA: TGTGCCAGCAGCCAAGATCGAGGGAATGGCTACACCTTC.

CDR3 region: CASSPQQGAETQYF. CDR3 nucleotides: TGTGCCAGCTCACCGCAACAGGGGGCAGAGACCCAGTACTTC. The rearrangement links TRBV18 to TRBJ2-5; 9 nucleotides line up with TRBD1. This CDR3 spans 14 amino acids. The J segment lost 4 bases and the V segment lost 3 bases, leaving 3 bases of the junction unmatched. Germline V gene sequence: CDR1 KGHSH, CDR2 LQKENI.

V gene TRBV4-1 combines with J gene TRBJ1-6; possible D gene TRBD1, 5 bases. The CDR3 is 16 amino acids. Germline V gene data show CDR1 as MGHRA and CDR2 as YSYEKL. V lost 11 bases and J lost 9, with 26 bases in between. As DNA, the CDR3 is TGCGCCTCAAGCCAAGAAGGGTCAGGGCCCAGTTCACCCCTCCACTTT. This codes for CASSQEGSGPSSPLHF.

V and J are TRBV6-6 and TRBJ2-3; 9 bases map to TRBD2. This CDR3 contains 16 residues. Trimming cost V 7 bases and J 1 base; bases outside gene matches: 9. The germline gives CDR1 MNHNY, CDR2 SVGAGI (reference sequence). CDR3 residues: CASTTSVAGGTDTQYF. The CDR3 DNA reads as TGTGCCAGCACAACTTCGGTAGCGGGGGGCACAGATACGCAGTATTTT.

V gene TRBV18 combines with J gene TRBJ2-7; no firm D call. This CDR3 comprises 13 residues. Germline CDR1 is KGHSH and CDR2 is LQKENI. Trimming removed 3 bases at V and 2 bases at J, with 8 bases between. CDR3 in amino acids: CASSPAPTYEQYF. The CDR3 region has the DNA TGTGCCAGCTCACCGGCTCCCACCTACGAGCAGTACTTC.

V is TRBV28 and J is TRBJ2-7; 9 bases agree with TRBD1. The V segment lost 4 bases and the J segment 5 bases; nucleotides outside the gene matches: 6. The CDR3 runs to 14 residues. Germline CDR1 reads MDHEN; CDR2 reads SYDVKM. The CDR3 DNA is TGTGCCAGCAGTTCACCGGGACAGGGCCACGAGCAGTACTTC. As protein: CASSSPGQGHEQYF.

The V and J genes are TRBV6-2 or TRBV6-3 and TRBJ2-3, with 9 bases identical to TRBD2. The trim removed 5 bases at V and 0 bases at J, leaving 12 bases unmatched. The CDR3 totals 18 residues. Germline-derived CDR1 and CDR2 are MNHEY and SVGEGT. The chain's CDR3 is CASSPPFYSGRSTDTQYF. The CDR3 DNA reads as TGTGCCAGCAGTCCGCCCTTTTATAGCGGGAGAAGCACAGATACGCAGTATTTT.

The V gene is TRBV7-9, the J gene TRBJ2-1, with D possibly being TRBD2 (5 bases). The V end was cut by 1 base, the J end by 8 bases, with 15 bases between. Germline V gives CDR1 SEHNR, CDR2 FQNEAQ (reference sequence). This CDR3 region has 15 residues. The CDR3 region has the DNA TGTGCCAGCAGCTTAGATCCAGGCATGAGGGATGAGCAGTTCTTC. Its protein is CASSLDPGMRDEQFF.

This chain connects TRBV6-5 to TRBJ2-1, with 9 bases aligning to TRBD1. Losses at the gene ends were 6 bases for V and 8 bases for J; bases not matched to a gene: 11. Per germline, CDR1 MNHEY and CDR2 SVGAGI. The length of the CDR3 is 15 residues. The CDR3 spells CASRSPGQGTHEQFF. In DNA form, the CDR3 reads TGTGCCAGCAGGTCCCCGGGACAGGGTACCCATGAGCAGTTCTTC.

This clone occurred once. The chain employs TRBV19 and TRBJ2-5; 11 nucleotides align to TRBD2. This CDR3 spans 20 amino acids. The germline CDR1 and CDR2 sequences are LNHDA and SQIVND (reference sequence). V trimming: 5 bases; J trimming: 4 bases; junction bases outside the gene matches: 21. CDR3 in DNA: TGTGCCAGTAGTCTCCGACTAGCGGGACTAAAGTGGGGTCTCGGAGAGACCCAGTACTTC. Amino acids: CASSLRLAGLKWGLGETQYF.

The chain joins TRBV28 to TRBJ2-7; 7 bases align to TRBD1. Germline V gene data show CDR1 as MDHEN and CDR2 as SYDVKM. J was trimmed by 2 bases and V by 6 bases; bases with no gene match: 4. This CDR3 comprises 13 residues. This CDR3 is CASRLTGTYEQYF. CDR3 nucleotide sequence: TGTGCCAGCAGACTGACAGGGACCTACGAGCAGTACTTC.

J is TRBJ1-4 and V is TRBV3-1 (or the pseudogene TRBV3-2); no definite D call. Germline CDR1 LGHDT, CDR2 YNNKEL (reference sequence). The CDR3 has 14 residues. V lost 1 base to trimming and J lost 3 bases, with 6 bases between them. The CDR3 region is CASSQVAANEKLFF. The CDR3 bases are TGTGCCAGCAGCCAAGTGGCAGCTAATGAAAAACTGTTTTTT.

This chain joins TRBV28 and TRBJ2-7; 9 positions agree with TRBD2. CDR1 and CDR2 from the germline V gene are MDHEN and SYDVKM. The CDR3 is made up of 15 amino acids. With V trimmed by 4 bases and J by 2 bases, 6 bases remained unmatched. The chain's CDR3 is CASSSQREAPYEQYF. CDR3 nucleotides: TGTGCCAGCAGTTCTCAGCGGGAGGCCCCCTACGAGCAGTACTTC.

In its sample, this clone was seen once. The V gene is TRBV20-1, the J gene TRBJ2-4, with 7 positions matching TRBD1. Per germline, CDR1 DFQATT and CDR2 SNEGSKA (reference sequence). The CDR3 contains 15 residues. V gave up 3 bases and J gave up 8 bases; unmatched junction bases: 13. In DNA form, the CDR3 reads TGCAGTGCTAGTCAGCCCTGGACAGGTATAGACATTCAGTACTTC. This encodes CSASQPWTGIDIQYF.

The CDR3 sequence is CASSLGGGGTDTQYF. The CDR3 bases are TGCGCCAGCAGCTTGGGTGGCGGCGGCACAGATACGCAGTATTTT. The chain carries TRBV5-1 and TRBJ2-3; no reliable D call. Trimming took 0 bases from V and 1 from J, leaving 9 bases between them. The length of the CDR3 is 15 residues. Germline CDR1 is SGHRS and CDR2 is YFSETQ.

The V gene is TRBV5-1, the J gene TRBJ2-5; 12 bases fit TRBD2. The V and J ends lost 2 bases and 5 bases, in that order; junction bases with no gene match: 4. This CDR3 contains 15 residues. Germline loops: CDR1 SGHRS, CDR2 YFSETQ. The CDR3: CASSLLAGGRETQYF. For the CDR3, the DNA is TGCGCCAGCAGCTTACTAGCGGGGGGAAGGGAGACCCAGTACTTC.

This chain joins TRBV6-2 or TRBV6-3 and TRBJ2-7; 14 bases are shared with TRBD2. Germline V gene lookup returns CDR1 MNHEY and CDR2 SVGEGT. Trimming at V came to 5 bases and at J to 3 bases, leaving 3 bases not matched to a gene. This CDR3 is 15 amino acids long. CDR3 in amino acids: CASSTGLAGGYEQYF. For the CDR3, the DNA is TGTGCCAGCAGTACCGGACTAGCGGGGGGCTACGAGCAGTACTTC.

The rearrangement links TRBV30 to TRBJ2-7, with 7 bases that match TRBD1. V dropped 7 bases and J dropped 7; count of bases not matched to a gene: 25. Germline V gene sequence: CDR1 GTSNPN, CDR2 SVGIG (reference sequence). The CDR3 extends over 17 amino acids. The CDR3 loop is CASHPSNRQGIPTEQYF. Here the CDR3 DNA reads TGTGCCTCGCATCCTTCCAATAGACAGGGAATCCCTACGGAGCAGTACTTC.

This clone appeared a single time. The gene calls are TRBV18 and TRBJ2-7; possibly TRBD1 for D (6 bases). The CDR3 loop spans 12 amino acids. V lost 6 bases to trimming and J lost 3 bases, with 9 bases between them. The germline gives CDR1 KGHSH, CDR2 LQKENI. CDR3 sequence reads: CASSGDNYEQYF. Here the CDR3 DNA reads TGTGCCAGCTCGGGGGACAACTACGAGCAGTACTTC.

V and J are TRBV2 and TRBJ2-6; maybe TRBD1 (6 bases). The CDR3 is 15 residues long. CDR1 and CDR2 from the germline V gene are SNHLY and FYNNEI. The ends were cut back, 2 bases at V and 2 bases at J, with 7 bases in the middle. CDR3 nucleotide sequence: TGTGCCAGCAGTGAAACAGGGACTGGGGCCAACGTCCTGACTTTC. Residues: CASSETGTGANVLTF. Based on the CDR3 plus reference TRBV2 and TRBJ2-6, the full variable domain is EPEVTQTPSHQVTQMGQEVILRCVPISNHLYFYWYRQILGQKVEFLVSFYNNEISEKSEIFDDQFSVERPDGSNFTLKIRSTKLEDSAMYFCASSETGTGANVLTFGAGSRLTVL.